The 12 T cell receptor beta chains in this list originate from one sample, sequenced in a study of T cell clonotyping in hematopoietic cell transplantation. Only in-frame clones appear in the TCRdb table, and some are missing; sequencing was by immunoSEQ multiplex PCR. The table lists under 10,000 clones, roughly nine tenths of them singletons. Specimen: PBMCs, collected 180 days after allogeneic stem cell transplant. These receptors all stem from a human patient who had an allogeneic stem cell transplant, so the T cells may come from the graft donor. The donor label of this sample is uncertain. Some clones in this sample may be carry-over from other donors' samples.

This rearrangement joins TRBV6-5 to TRBJ2-7, with TRBD1 as a possible D gene (6 bases). CDR3 size: 16 residues. The germline CDR1 and CDR2 sequences are MNHEY and SVGAGI. Between the trimmed V and J ends, which lost 0 bases and 2 bases, there was a span of 14 bases. DNA for the CDR3: TGTGCCAGCAGTTACTCGGTCACAGGGTATACCTACGAGCAGTACTTC. It translates to CASSYSVTGYTYEQYF.

The DNA of the CDR3 is TGCGCCAGCAGCGTTGACGGACAGGCTGTCGGCTACGAGCAGTACTTC. Translated: CASSVDGQAVGYEQYF. The rearrangement joins TRBV5-1 to TRBJ2-7; 7 bases fit TRBD1. Trimming cost V 4 bases and J 3 bases; bases outside gene matches: 13. Germline values: CDR1 SGHRS, CDR2 YFSETQ. The CDR3 sequence is 16 residues long. Variable domain in full (rest from reference TRBV5-1 and TRBJ2-7): KAGVTQTPRYLIKTRGQQVTLSCSPISGHRSVSWYQQTPGQGLQFLFEYFSETQRNKGNFPGRFSGRQFSNSRSEMNVSTLELGDSALYLCASSVDGQAVGYEQYFGPGTRLTVT.

The gene calls are TRBV5-1 and TRBJ1-4; 10 bases match TRBD1. V was pared by 4 bases and J by 0 bases, with 0 bases of the junction left unmatched. The germline V gene has CDR1 SGHRS and CDR2 YFSETQ. The CDR3 is 15 amino acids. The CDR3 spells CASSGQGATNEKLFF. DNA for the CDR3: TGCGCCAGCAGCGGACAGGGGGCAACTAATGAAAAACTGTTTTTT.

This sequence joins TRBV15 and TRBJ1-2; D perhaps matches TRBD1 (5 bases). The CDR3 spans 14 residues. The V gene's germline CDR1 is LNHNV and CDR2 YYDKDF (reference sequence). Trimming left V 0 bases short and J 7 bases short, with 12 bases between. CDR3 sequence: CATSRDMRDPGYTF. DNA for the CDR3: TGTGCCACCAGCAGAGATATGAGGGACCCTGGCTACACCTTC.

The rearrangement joins TRBV11-3 to TRBJ2-3; D is unclear. The CDR3 contains 15 residues. V was shortened by 1 base and J by 0 bases, with 8 bases between the two germline ends. Germline V gene sequence: CDR1 SGHNT, CDR2 YENEEA. The CDR3 region is CASSLGRQSTDTQYF. DNA of the CDR3: TGTGCCAGCAGCTTAGGCAGGCAGAGCACAGATACGCAGTATTTT.

This sequence joins TRBV30 and TRBJ1-6; weak D call: TRBD1 (5 bases). The ends were cut back, 7 bases at V and 6 bases at J, with 13 bases in the middle. The CDR3 extends over 13 amino acids. Looked up from germline, CDR1 is GTSNPN and CDR2 is SVGIG (reference sequence). DNA of the CDR3: TGTGCCTCGAAGACAGCAGCTAATTCACCCCTCCACTTT. Translation: CASKTAANSPLHF.

The chain combines TRBV7-9 with TRBJ2-7, with D unclear. The germline CDR1 and CDR2 sequences are SEHNR and FQNEAQ (reference sequence). The V gene lost 5 bases and the J gene lost 2 bases, with 10 bases spanning the gap. The CDR3 runs to 13 residues. The CDR3 reads CASSLGSPYEQYF. The CDR3 DNA reads TGTGCCAGCAGCCTCGGATCCCCCTACGAGCAGTACTTC.

The rearrangement links TRBV5-8 to TRBJ1-2; D may be TRBD1 (5 bases). Germline CDR1 reads SGHTS; CDR2 reads YDEGEE. The ends were cut back, 1 base at V and 5 bases at J, with 12 bases in the middle. The CDR3 is made up of 14 amino acids. CDR3 loop: CASSLFTGDYGYTF. The CDR3, as DNA: TGTGCCAGCAGCTTGTTTACAGGAGATTATGGCTACACCTTC.

The chain has TRBV6-5 and TRBJ2-3; D remains ambiguous. Germline V gene lookup returns CDR1 MNHEY and CDR2 SVGAGI. With 0 bases removed from V and 2 bases from J, the gap between germline ends came to 9 bases. The CDR3 is made up of 15 amino acids. This CDR3 reads CASSYSSQPTDTQYF. The CDR3 DNA sequence: TGTGCCAGCAGTTACTCATCCCAGCCCACAGATACGCAGTATTTT.

The rearrangement joins TRBV10-1 to TRBJ2-5; 7 bases line up with TRBD1. The CDR3 has 16 amino acids. Germline values: CDR1 WNHNN, CDR2 SYGVQD (reference sequence). After removal of 3 bases from V and 5 bases from J, the junction contained 12 bases not matched to a gene. The CDR3 here is CASSDMTGRSRETQYF. CDR3 nucleotides: TGCGCCAGCAGTGATATGACAGGGCGATCCCGGGAGACCCAGTACTTC.

The V and J genes are TRBV29-1 and TRBJ2-3, with 9 bases identical to TRBD2. This CDR3 is 15 amino acids long. Looked up from germline, CDR1 is SQVTM and CDR2 is ANQGSEA. The V segment lost 0 bases and the J segment 4 bases; nucleotides outside the gene matches: 5. CDR3: CSVEDVAGGPDTQYF. The CDR3 DNA is TGCAGCGTTGAAGATGTGGCGGGAGGGCCAGATACGCAGTATTTT.

A few counts support this clone. The rearrangement links TRBV28 to TRBJ2-3, with TRBD2 identical over 11 bases. The CDR3 consists of 18 residues. After removal of 3 bases from V and 4 bases from J, the junction contained 12 bases not matched to a gene. Germline CDR1 reads MDHEN; CDR2 reads SYDVKM. CDR3 nucleotide sequence: TGTGCCAGCAGTTTTGCGTCTAGCGGGGGGCCCATGTCAGATACGCAGTATTTT. It is translated as CASSFASSGGPMSDTQYF. The whole variable domain, filled in from reference TRBV28 and TRBJ2-3, reads DVKVTQSSRYLVKRTGEKVFLECVQDMDHENMFWYRQDPGLGLRLIYFSYDVKMKEKGDIPEGYSVSREKKERFSLILESASTNQTSMYLCASSFASSGGPMSDTQYFGPGTRLTVL.